The 19 T cell receptor beta chains below all came from one sample that was sequenced in a study of blood T cell repertoires in COVID-19. Sequencing was performed with immunoSEQ multiplex PCR; in TCRdb, only in-frame clones are kept and a portion is missing. Of over 200,000 clones listed, over 80% are singletons. Sequences were obtained from peripheral blood. All receptors come from a human donor in a cohort sampled during active COVID-19.

This chain uses TRBV28 with TRBJ2-3; possibly TRBD1 for D (6 bases). CDR1 and CDR2 (germline): MDHEN, SYDVKM. The V end was cut by 11 bases, the J end by 1 base, with 13 bases between. The CDR3 length is 13 residues. The CDR3 sequence: CALSRTGTDTQYF. In DNA form, the CDR3 reads TGTGCCTTATCCCGGACAGGCACAGATACGCAGTATTTT. Variable domain in full (rest from reference TRBV28 and TRBJ2-3): DVKVTQSSRYLVKRTGEKVFLECVQDMDHENMFWYRQDPGLGLRLIYFSYDVKMKEKGDIPEGYSVSREKKERFSLILESASTNQTSMYLCALSRTGTDTQYFGPGTRLTVL.

This chain links TRBV28 with TRBJ2-7; 7 bases fit TRBD1. This CDR3 region has 13 residues. Germline trimming cut 6 bases from V and 4 bases from J; bases unmatched to any gene: 6. Germline-derived CDR1 and CDR2 are MDHEN and SYDVKM. This CDR3 is CASRKRGRYEQYF. The CDR3, as DNA: TGTGCCAGCAGGAAAAGGGGGCGGTACGAGCAGTACTTC.

A remark on this clone: The identical CDR3 is also encoded by other nucleotide sequences in the sample. This chain uses TRBV12-3 or TRBV12-4 with TRBJ1-3; D is undetermined. The CDR3 runs to 12 residues. The V and J ends lost 2 bases and 4 bases respectively, with 3 bases between them. The CDR3 DNA reads TGTGCCAGCAGTTTATCAGGAAACACCATATATTTT. Translation: CASSLSGNTIYF.

CDR3: CASSTGQGRYEQYF. CDR3 nucleotides: TGTGCCAGCAGTACCGGACAGGGAAGGTACGAGCAGTACTTC. This sequence joins TRBV27 and TRBJ2-7; 8 nucleotides match TRBD1. The germline V gene encodes CDR1 MNHEY and CDR2 SMNVEV (reference sequence). The CDR3 loop spans 14 amino acids. The trim removed 5 bases at V and 4 bases at J, leaving 7 bases unmatched.

This chain's CDR3 is CASSSQGLALYEQYF. CDR3 coding DNA: TGTGCCAGCAGCTCTCAAGGACTAGCGCTGTACGAGCAGTACTTC. The chain has TRBV28 and TRBJ2-7, with 9 nucleotides matching TRBD2. J was trimmed by 4 bases and V by 6 bases; bases with no gene match: 10. The CDR3 is made up of 15 amino acids. CDR1 and CDR2 (germline): MDHEN, SYDVKM.

J is TRBJ2-7 and V is TRBV18, with TRBD2 matching 10 bases. CDR3 length: 18 amino acids. CDR1 and CDR2 (germline): KGHSH, LQKENI. V dropped 6 bases and J dropped 3; count of bases not matched to a gene: 17. CDR3 sequence: CASSPGLAKLAGNYEQYF. Written as DNA, the CDR3 is TGTGCCAGCTCCCCGGGACTAGCGAAACTCGCGGGAAACTACGAGCAGTACTTC.

V usage is TRBV25-1 and J usage is TRBJ1-1; possibly TRBD1 for D (6 bases). CDR3 length: 15 amino acids. Germline CDR1 MGHDK, CDR2 SYGVNS. V was trimmed by 2 bases and J by 0 bases, leaving 10 bases between them. Written as DNA, the CDR3 is TGTGCCAGCAGTGAAATTCAGGGGATGAACACTGAAGCTTTCTTT. It yields the protein CASSEIQGMNTEAFF.

The chain employs TRBV18 and TRBJ2-7, with TRBD2 identical over 7 bases. This CDR3 comprises 15 residues. V lost 0 bases to trimming and J lost 6 bases; unmatched junction nucleotides: 8. The germline V gene has CDR1 KGHSH and CDR2 LQKENI. This CDR3 reads CASSPPAAGVGEQYF. Here the CDR3 DNA reads TGTGCCAGCTCACCACCCGCGGCGGGAGTGGGCGAGCAGTACTTC.

V is TRBV7-2 and J is TRBJ1-5; D possibly corresponds to TRBD1 (5 bases). This CDR3 is built from 14 residues. V dropped 5 bases and J dropped 5 bases, with 13 bases sitting between them. Germline V lookup: CDR1 SGHTA, CDR2 FQGNSA. This CDR3 reads CASSQLGGDQPQHF. The CDR3 region has the DNA TGTGCCAGCAGCCAGCTGGGGGGGGATCAGCCCCAGCATTTT.

The rearrangement joins TRBV24-1 to TRBJ2-1; TRBD2 matches at 8 bases. The germline V gene has CDR1 KGHDR and CDR2 SFDVKD. With V trimmed by 1 base and J by 6 bases, 7 bases remained unmatched. CDR3 length: 16 residues. The CDR3 loop is CATSDFPGRALNEQFF. CDR3 bases: TGTGCCACCAGTGATTTCCCCGGGAGGGCCCTCAATGAGCAGTTCTTC.

This clone occurred once. Here the CDR3 reads CASSLSPRQGSVAFF. The CDR3 nucleotides are TGTGCCAGCAGTTTATCCCCTCGACAGGGCTCGGTGGCTTTCTTT. The chain combines TRBV27 with TRBJ1-1; 7 bases agree with TRBD1. V shed 0 bases, J shed 11 bases, and the junction held 12 bases outside the gene matches. This CDR3 region has 15 residues. The germline V gene encodes CDR1 MNHEY and CDR2 SMNVEV (reference sequence).

This chain links TRBV4-2 with TRBJ2-7; tentative D call: TRBD2 (7 bases). This CDR3 is built from 17 residues. Per the germline V gene, CDR1 is LGHNA and CDR2 is YNFKEQ. Trimming left V 0 bases short and J 5 bases short, with 20 bases between. CDR3 in DNA: TGTGCCAGCAGCCAAGATCCTTTAGGGGGGGAAGGCAACGAGCAGTACTTC. Translation: CASSQDPLGGEGNEQYF.

This clone has a handful of counts. J is TRBJ2-7 and V is TRBV11-2, with 7 positions matching TRBD1. Losses at the gene ends were 5 bases for V and 0 bases for J; bases not matched to a gene: 1. There are 13 residues in the CDR3. The germline V gene encodes CDR1 SGHAT and CDR2 FQNNGV. DNA for the CDR3: TGTGCCAGCAGCCAGGGGGACTCCTACGAGCAGTACTTC. Residues: CASSQGDSYEQYF. Drawing the rest from reference TRBV11-2 and TRBJ2-7, the complete variable domain is EAGVAQSPRYKIIEKRQSVAFWCNPISGHATLYWYQQILGQGPKLLIQFQNNGVVDDSQLPKDRFSAERLKGVDSTLKIQPAKLEDSAVYLCASSQGDSYEQYFGPGTRLTVT.

The genes are TRBV4-1 and TRBJ2-6; tentatively, D is TRBD1 (6 bases). The length of the CDR3 is 15 residues. Germline V CDR1 and CDR2: MGHRA, YSYEKL. V lost 3 bases to trimming and J lost 5 bases, with 11 bases between them. CDR3 residues: CASSQTGQRANVLTF. The CDR3, as DNA: TGCGCCAGCAGCCAGACCGGACAGAGGGCCAACGTCCTGACTTTC.

This sequence joins TRBV11-1 and TRBJ2-7; TRBD2 aligns across 10 bases. Trimming took 4 bases from V and 2 from J; bases not matched to a gene: 5. The germline V gene has CDR1 SGHAT and CDR2 FQDESV (reference sequence). The CDR3 totals 15 residues. The CDR3 here is CASSWVAGGPYEQYF. In DNA, the CDR3 is TGTGCCAGCAGCTGGGTAGCGGGAGGACCCTACGAGCAGTACTTC.

The chain couples TRBV19 to TRBJ1-5; D is ambiguous. The CDR3 spans 13 residues. V lost 2 bases, J lost 4 bases, and 6 bases lay in between. Germline V gene sequence: CDR1 LNHDA, CDR2 SQIVND (reference sequence). The CDR3 DNA follows: TGTGCCAGTAGTATAAATGAGAATCAGCCCCAGCATTTT. Its protein is CASSINENQPQHF.

The rearrangement joins TRBV11-2 to TRBJ2-7, with 7 bases matching TRBD2. Per the germline V gene, CDR1 is SGHAT and CDR2 is FQNNGV. The CDR3 spans 15 residues. V shed 6 bases and J 7 bases; nucleotides not matched to a gene: 15. CDR3 bases: TGTGCCAGCAGGCCTCAGCGGGGATTCCTTTGGGAGCAGTACTTC. Protein: CASRPQRGFLWEQYF.

The chain has TRBV28 and TRBJ1-2; the match to TRBD1 covers 10 bases. The trim removed 6 bases at V and 2 bases at J, leaving 6 bases unmatched. The CDR3 contains 15 residues. Germline CDR1 reads MDHEN; CDR2 reads SYDVKM. The CDR3 DNA reads as TGTGCCAGCAGACGACAGGGGGCGACGAACTATGGCTACACCTTC. It encodes CASRRQGATNYGYTF.

The chain employs TRBV5-6 and TRBJ2-7; 7 bases agree with TRBD1. CDR1 is SGHDT and CDR2 is YYEEEE in the germline V gene. The CDR3 loop spans 14 amino acids. V shed 4 bases and J 4 bases; nucleotides not matched to a gene: 8. The CDR3 bases are TGTGCCAGCAGCCTGCGGCAGGGGGATTACGAGCAGTACTTC. Translation: CASSLRQGDYEQYF.